This T cell receptor (beta chain) came from a study of cytomegalovirus exposure and HLA in healthy donors. Study-wide results and limits: In presence/absence analyses, roughly uniform sequencing depth across donors was assumed.

On this clone itself: Its antigen is not known.

Use of 60 Vbeta and 13 Jbeta primers characterized the PCR. The table came from immunoSEQ multiplex PCR; TCRdb's copy has only in-frame clones and leaves some out. The sample lists approximately 83,000 clones, 80% occurring once. CDR1 GTSNPN and CDR2 SVGIG come from the germline V gene (reference sequence). With 4 bases clipped from V and 6 bases from J, the junction kept 2 bases outside the gene matches. The CDR3 spans 12 residues. Sequencing was done on a sample of PBMCs. The chain carries TRBV30 and TRBJ1-4; 7 bases fit TRBD1. This sequence originates from a man younger than 35 in good health and CMV-seronegative. The CDR3 nucleotides are TGTGCCTGGACAGGGGGAGATGAAAAACTGTTTTTT. Its protein product is CAWTGGDEKLFF.